Reported below is one T cell receptor (beta chain). Positive CCR7 selection of CD45RO-negative cells yielded the naive CD8 cells, and terminally differentiated effector memory CD45RA+ cells were excluded. The study drew its donors from healthy HIV-negative adults without recent acute infections or vaccinations. V gave up 2 bases and J gave up 12 bases; unmatched junction bases: 6. CDR1 MNHEY and CDR2 SVGAGI come from the germline V gene. This CDR3 comprises 13 residues. Tens of thousands of T cell genomes (approximately 0.2 ug DNA) went into each sorted-subset replicate. The protocol was immunoSEQ multiplex PCR, while the TCRdb copy is restricted to in-frame clones and leaves out a portion. The sample has hundreds of thousands of clones, about 98% seen once. The record originates from a study of shared clonotypes between healthy human individuals.

This TCR was recovered from a man aged 25-40 years in good health. Sequencing used naive CD8+ T cells sorted from blood. V usage is TRBV6-5 and J usage is TRBJ1-4; 7 nucleotides agree with TRBD1. As DNA, the CDR3 is TGTGCCAGCAGTTACGCACAGGGGTCGGAACTGTTTTTT. Its protein is CASSYAQGSELFF.